This is a list of T cell receptor beta chains from one sample in a study of T cells after yellow fever vaccination. TCRdb reanalysed the 5' RACE reads using MiXCR and keeps one entry per CDR3 protein. The sample contains some 560,000 distinct CDR3 sequences, roughly 21% of which appear only once. Sequencing used PBMCs, obtained 15 days after the yellow fever booster vaccination. The receptors originated from a man aged 25 to 45 who received the YFV17D yellow fever vaccine. The CDR3 runs from the conserved cysteine through the conserved F or W. The order of the fields is V gene, CDR3 protein.

TRBV28	CASRESYNSPLHF
TRBV11-3	CASSLIVGQGNYEQYF
TRBV12-3/TRBV12-4	CASSLLDRVTYGYTF
TRBV12-3/TRBV12-4	CASSPGLAGGPVGELFF
TRBV20-1	CKPGQGETSTDTQYF
TRBV4-3	CASSPGGGADTQYF
TRBV15	CATSIVAGVRSDTQYF
TRBV7-9	CASSRGLTYEQYF
TRBV5-6	CASSLQTSRANYGYTF
TRBV12-3/TRBV12-4	CASPIGTGWYEQYF
TRBV20-1	CSASDQGDNEQFF
TRBV6-2/TRBV6-3	CASSYLPQSSYNEQFF
TRBV28	CASSLNVGQGTHEQYF
TRBV10-2	CASSDPVVYEQYF
TRBV7-3	CASSLRGVAGGSYNEQFF
TRBV20-1	CSASESAQPQHF
TRBV15	CATSRDTPGGSPLYEQYF
TRBV12-3/TRBV12-4	CASSSGTSGTVDTQYF
TRBV9	CASSVASTSTDTQYF
TRBV20-1	CSAGIGKGTEAFF
TRBV7-2	CASSTSGTHSYEQYF
TRBV5-6	CASITRDTGELFF
TRBV5-1	CASSLDVSETQYF
TRBV6-5	CASAAQGNTIYF
TRBV12-3/TRBV12-4	CASTLGAGEQFF
TRBV5-1	CASSLAPQTGATYEQYF
TRBV3-1	CASSQVTGNTEAFF
TRBV28	CASRKQGGKNTGELFF
TRBV7-8	CASSPTRDNQETQYF
TRBV7-2	CASSILKGAGIQYF
TRBV14	CASSLNRGSGELFF
TRBV11-2	CASSLQGWTYEQYF
TRBV2	CASTMESSYNEQFF
TRBV12-3/TRBV12-4	CASGTGYNEQFF
TRBV18	CASSPFATNEKLFF
TRBV7-2	CASGRQGPYNEQFF
TRBV9	CASSVDPTSAANTGELFF
TRBV20-1	CSASRGKETQYF
TRBV5-1	CASSLRAGGNYNEQFF
TRBV4-3	CASSQDSGGTSGTSYNEQFF
TRBV5-6	CASSQVGGMTREQYF
TRBV29-1	CSVGLAGGKETQYF
TRBV11-1	CASSGDSGSWSKNIRYF
TRBV2	CASSSRMETQYF
TRBV20-1	CSARVPETYEQYF
TRBV29-1	CSVLAASTDTQYF
TRBV29-1	CSGTKFNGEQYF
TRBV7-9	CASSYFTSSYEQYF
TRBV6-1	CASSAWAPKREGTGELFF
TRBV5-1	CASSSPGQGTGELFF
TRBV5-1	CASSLAVSNAETQYF
TRBV5-1	CASRSSVSSYNEQFF
TRBV6-2/TRBV6-3	CASLAGVRTGELFF
TRBV4-3	CASSYSKGSLGETQYF
TRBV5-4	CASSFFGSRSAQYF
TRBV5-1	CASSFGTGPNYGYTF
TRBV12-3/TRBV12-4	CASSLESVLSDTQYF
TRBV7-2	CASSLVYTDTQYF